A selection of T cell receptor beta chains follows, all from one sample in a study of blood T cell repertoires in COVID-19. Clones were read by immunoSEQ multiplex PCR, and TCRdb kept only the in-frame ones, dropping some. Among 200,000 to 250,000 clones listed, around nine tenths were seen once. The sequencing sample was made of peripheral blood. These receptors all stem from a woman between 55 and 75 years old with acute or convalescent COVID-19. CDR3s include the opening cysteine and the closing phenylalanine or tryptophan. Fields, in order: V gene, D gene, J gene, clone size, CDR3 DNA, CDR3 protein. D genes are given only for firm matches. Size is stated for part of the rows, as once, few or many counts, or as a class when the clone is expanded.

TRBV5-8	TRBD1	TRBJ1-5	once	TGTGCCAGCAGATTCCAGGGGGGAATTTATCAGCCCCAGCATTTT	CASRFQGGIYQPQHF
TRBV7-2	TRBD1	TRBJ2-1	-	TGTGCCAGCAGCTTAGGGGACAGGTTCTACAATGAGCAGTTCTTC	CASSLGDRFYNEQFF
TRBV10-3	-	TRBJ1-2	-	TGTGCCATCAGTGAGTCCCTCCAGGGCGATGGCTACACCTTC	CAISESLQGDGYTF
TRBV9	-	TRBJ2-1	-	TGTGCCAGCAGCGTCTCAGACTACAATGAGCAGTTCTTC	CASSVSDYNEQFF
TRBV6-6	-	TRBJ1-3	-	TGTGCCAGCAGTCGACTTCAGGGTTCCACTGGAAACACCATATATTTT	CASSRLQGSTGNTIYF
TRBV21-1	-	TRBJ1-5	-	TGTGCCAGCAGCATGGGACAGGGTGGGGATCAGCCCCAGCATTTT	CASSMGQGGDQPQHF
TRBV5-4	TRBD1	TRBJ2-3	-	TGTGCCAGCAGCTCGGGCCGAGGGACAGGGGATCCGGATACGCAGTATTTT	CASSSGRGTGDPDTQYF
TRBV10-2	TRBD1	TRBJ1-3	-	TGCGCCTCCCACACCGGGACAGGGGGAAACACCATATATTTT	CASHTGTGGNTIYF
TRBV19	-	TRBJ2-6	-	TGTGCCAGTAGTCTCCAAGGGGCGGGGGCCAACGTCCTGACTTTC	CASSLQGAGANVLTF
TRBV6-5	-	TRBJ2-1	-	TGTGCCAGCAGCTTCGGGACTCCATACAATGAGCAGTTCTTC	CASSFGTPYNEQFF
TRBV6-5	-	TRBJ1-6	few	TGTGCCAGCACCCCCAAGGAGGGTAATTCACCCCTCCACTTT	CASTPKEGNSPLHF
TRBV7-2	TRBD2	TRBJ2-1	-	TGTGCCAGCAGCTATTCTAGCGGTTCCTACAATGAGCAGTTCTTC	CASSYSSGSYNEQFF
TRBV29-1	-	TRBJ1-1	-	TGCAGCGTTGAACCCTTGAACACTGAAGCTTTCTTT	CSVEPLNTEAFF
TRBV9	-	TRBJ2-1	-	TGTGCCAGCAGCGCATCATCCTACAATGAGCAGTTCTTC	CASSASSYNEQFF
TRBV28	-	TRBJ1-5	-	TGTGCCAGCAGTCCCCCCGGGGGGGTGGGCAATCAGCCCCAGCATTTT	CASSPPGGVGNQPQHF
TRBV20-1	-	TRBJ1-1	-	TGCAGTGCCCCTCCGGCTTTCTTT	CSAPPAFF
TRBV7-8	TRBD1	TRBJ2-1	-	TGTGCCAGCAGCTTCGCAGCCAGGGGGCCGGGGGAGCAGTTCTTC	CASSFAARGPGEQFF
TRBV9	-	TRBJ2-1	-	TGTGCCAGCAGCGTAGTTACAGGGTCCTACAATGAGCAGTTCTTC	CASSVVTGSYNEQFF
TRBV6-5	TRBD2	TRBJ2-5	-	TGTGCCAGCAGAAATAGCGGGGGCCCACATGAGACCCAGTACTTC	CASRNSGGPHETQYF
TRBV30	TRBD1	TRBJ1-1	-	TGTGCCTGGAGCGGCAGGGGGATTGAAGCTTTCTTT	CAWSGRGIEAFF
TRBV19	TRBD1	TRBJ2-6	-	TGTGCCAGTAGTATAGCCCGACAGGGGTCCCCCTCTGGGGCCAACGTCCTGACTTTC	CASSIARQGSPSGANVLTF
TRBV2	-	TRBJ1-1	-	TGTGCCAGCACAGGGGACACTGAAGCTTTCTTT	CASTGDTEAFF
TRBV7-3	-	TRBJ2-7	-	TGTGCCAGCAGCTTAATCAGCGCACGGGGCTCCTACGAGCAGTACTTC	CASSLISARGSYEQYF
TRBV7-8	TRBD1	TRBJ1-5	few	TGTGCCAGCAGCTTAGGGACAGGGGTTGCTCGTAGCAATCAGCCCCAGCATTTT	CASSLGTGVARSNQPQHF
TRBV28	TRBD2	TRBJ2-7	-	TGTGCCAGCAGTTTTCCGAACCAAGGACTAGCGGGAAGGTACGAGCAGTACTTC	CASSFPNQGLAGRYEQYF
TRBV4-2	TRBD1	TRBJ1-1	-	TGTGCCAGCAGCCAGAGACAGGGCAATACTGAAGCTTTCTTT	CASSQRQGNTEAFF
TRBV28	TRBD2	TRBJ2-7	few	TGTGCCAGCAGTAGAAGACTAGCGGGGACCTACGAGCAGTACTTC	CASSRRLAGTYEQYF
TRBV3-1/TRBV3-2	-	TRBJ2-1	-	TGTGCCAGCAGCCCTTACCGGACTACCGTCTACAATGAGCAGTTCTTC	CASSPYRTTVYNEQFF
TRBV7-3	TRBD2	TRBJ2-1	-	TGTGCCAGCAGCCGGTTGCCGGGGGGGTACAATGAGCAGTTCTTC	CASSRLPGGYNEQFF
TRBV6-5	TRBD2	TRBJ2-1	many	TGTGCCAGCAGTTACTCGGGCGGGAGATACAATGAGCAGTTCTTC	CASSYSGGRYNEQFF
TRBV18	-	TRBJ2-3	-	TGTGCCAGCTCCCGTAGCGGTGGTGGCACAGATACGCAGTATTTT	CASSRSGGGTDTQYF
TRBV2	TRBD1	TRBJ1-2	-	TGTGCCAGCAGGGGACAGGGGGGTGGCTACACCTTC	CASRGQGGGYTF
TRBV6-5	TRBD1	TRBJ2-5	-	TGTGCCAGCAGCCCCTGGGACAGCCAAGAGACCCAGTACTTC	CASSPWDSQETQYF
TRBV25-1	TRBD2	TRBJ2-7	-	TGTGCCAGCAGTGAACGGTGGGGGGGGTACGAGCAGTACTTC	CASSERWGGYEQYF
TRBV7-9	TRBD1	TRBJ1-4	-	TGTGCCAGCAGCTTAGGAGGGGGCCTTAATGAAAAACTGTTTTTT	CASSLGGGLNEKLFF
TRBV10-3	TRBD1	TRBJ1-1	-	TGTGCCATCAGTGAGGGACAGGCTCAGAACACTGAAGCTTTCTTT	CAISEGQAQNTEAFF
TRBV15	-	TRBJ1-5	-	TGTGCCACCAGCAGAGGGGGGCGGGGGGCCGATCAGCCCCAGCATTTT	CATSRGGRGADQPQHF
TRBV6-1	-	TRBJ1-5	-	TGTGCCAGCAGTGAACCCCAGGCCCAACAGCCCCAGCATTTT	CASSEPQAQQPQHF
TRBV28	-	TRBJ1-2	-	TGTTCCTCGAGGGCGGGAGGGTCTAACTATGGCTACACCTTC	CSSRAGGSNYGYTF
TRBV5-1	-	TRBJ1-1	-	TGCGCCAGCACTCAGGAGGGAGTCTTAGGCACTGAAGCTTTCTTT	CASTQEGVLGTEAFF
TRBV18	TRBD2	TRBJ2-1	-	TGTGCCAGCTCACTGACTAGCGGGACGTCCTACAATGAGCAGTTCTTC	CASSLTSGTSYNEQFF
TRBV28	-	TRBJ2-2	-	TGTGCCAGCAGTTTAGTCTTGGGGCAGACCAACACCGGGGAGCTGTTTTTT	CASSLVLGQTNTGELFF
TRBV9	TRBD1	TRBJ1-4	once	TGTGCCAGCAGCTCCCGGACAGGGGCAACTAATGAAAAACTGTTTTTT	CASSSRTGATNEKLFF
TRBV29-1	-	TRBJ1-3	few	TGCAGCGGAGCTCTATCGACTGGAAACACCATATATTTT	CSGALSTGNTIYF
TRBV19	TRBD2	TRBJ2-3	once	TGTGCCAGTAGTAACCCAGCGGGGGGGTTCACAGATACGCAGTATTTT	CASSNPAGGFTDTQYF
TRBV5-1	TRBD1	TRBJ2-7	-	TGCGCCAGCAATCGGGACAGTACCCACGAGCAGTACTTC	CASNRDSTHEQYF
TRBV7-6	-	TRBJ2-1	-	TGTGCCAGCAGGGAGGAGGCGCGATTCTTCTCCTACAATGAGCAGTTCTTC	CASREEARFFSYNEQFF